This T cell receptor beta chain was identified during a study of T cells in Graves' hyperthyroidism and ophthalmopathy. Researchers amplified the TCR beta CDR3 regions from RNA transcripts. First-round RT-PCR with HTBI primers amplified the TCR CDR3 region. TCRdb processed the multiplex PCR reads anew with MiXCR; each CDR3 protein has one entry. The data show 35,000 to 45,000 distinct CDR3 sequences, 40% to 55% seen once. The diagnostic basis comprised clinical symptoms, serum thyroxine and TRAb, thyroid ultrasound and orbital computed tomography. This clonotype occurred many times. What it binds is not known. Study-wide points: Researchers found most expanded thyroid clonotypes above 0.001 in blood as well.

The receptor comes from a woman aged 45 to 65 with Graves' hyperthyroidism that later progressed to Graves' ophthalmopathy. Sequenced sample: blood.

CDR3 sequence reads: CASSPSGMGETQYF. Here the CDR3 DNA reads TGCGCCAGCAGTCCTAGCGGGATGGGTGAGACCCAGTACTTC. The chain uses TRBV5-1 and TRBJ2-5, with 9 bases fitting TRBD2. Germline CDR1 and CDR2: SGHRS and YFSETQ. The V segment lost 5 bases and the J segment 5 bases; nucleotides outside the gene matches: 7. This CDR3 is built from 14 residues.